Sequencing of this TCR beta chain was carried out in a study of neurological immune-mediated disorders. This clonotype showed up many times. Using its own MiXCR run on the 5' RACE reads, TCRdb lists one record per CDR3 protein. Here the sample spans under 75,000 distinct CDR3 sequences, about 3% being singletons. The specimen sequenced was PBMCs. This TCR was recovered from a woman aged 45-65 years with multiple sclerosis.

DNA of the CDR3: TGTGCCAGCAGCCAGGGGGACAGGCGGCAGGAAAAACTGTTTTTT. It yields the protein CASSQGDRRQEKLFF. The V call is TRBV7-2, the J call TRBJ1-4; 8 bases align to TRBD1. With V trimmed by 5 bases and J by 8 bases, 10 bases remained unmatched. The CDR3 loop spans 15 amino acids. CDR1 is SGHTA, CDR2 FQGNSA, per germline. Based on the CDR3 plus reference TRBV7-2 and TRBJ1-4, the full variable domain is GAGVSQSPSNKVTEKGKDVELRCDPISGHTALYWYRQSLGQGLEFLIYFQGNSAPDKSGLPSDRFSAERTGGSVSTLTIQRTQQEDSAVYLCASSQGDRRQEKLFFGSGTQLSVL.